This T cell receptor (beta chain) was sequenced during a study of shared clonotypes between healthy human individuals. General observations from the study: Memory subsets generally showed lower estimated richness than naive subsets. All-four-donor shared clonotypes had higher generation probabilities than non-shared clonotypes did. The donor pool, a small one, limited the genetic and exposure-history diversity represented.

Remarks on this clone: Antigen unknown.

CDR1 SNHLY and CDR2 FYNNEI come from the germline V gene. Trimming removed 1 base at V and 6 bases at J, with 12 bases between. The CDR3 runs 14 residues. When replicate PCRs were run on sorted subsets, they used 150 to 250 ng DNA, about 31,000 T cell genomes. Some clones are missing from TCRdb's copy, which holds only in-frame ones; the method was immunoSEQ multiplex PCR. The sample lists about 980,000 clones, over 60% seen once, with approximately 1.5% in the top ten. The V call is TRBV2, the J call TRBJ2-5; unclear D gene. Sequencing was performed on memory CD4+ T cells sorted from blood. Subset meaning: CD45RA-negative fraction. The TCR comes from a man between 18 and 35 years old in good health. DNA for the CDR3: TGTGCCAGCAGTGAAGTCCCCGGTGTTCAGACCCAGTACTTC. Amino acids: CASSEVPGVQTQYF.